This T cell receptor (beta chain) was documented in a study of blood T cell repertoires in COVID-19. Background on the study: COVID-19 samples from acute and convalescent phases originated in the United States, Italy and Spain. Sources were T cells, B-cell-depleted T cells, or PBMCs; the material itself was cDNA or gDNA.

Germline V gene sequence: CDR1 SGDLS, CDR2 YYNGEE. The CDR3 length is 15 residues. V was pared by 0 bases and J by 2 bases, with 5 bases of the junction left unmatched. In the source study's methods: Counts of nucleated cells, estimated from reference gene primer amplification, were obtained. Produced via immunoSEQ multiplex PCR; TCRdb's table is partial and in-frame only. V, J and clone size are those of that table, while D and trimming were read from the DNA. The repertoire holds over 85,000 clones, with around 72% as singletons. The TCR sequence derives from a man in his sixties or seventies with acute or convalescent COVID-19. The specimen was peripheral blood. V gene TRBV9 combines with J gene TRBJ2-7; 7 bases are shared with TRBD2. CDR3 DNA sequence: TGTGCCAGCAGCGTAGGGGCTAGCGGTACCTACGAGCAGTACTTC. Translation gives CASSVGASGTYEQYF. The whole variable domain, remainder taken from reference TRBV9 and TRBJ2-7, is DSGVTQTPKHLITATGQRVTLRCSPRSGDLSVYWYQQSLDQGLQFLIQYYNGEERAKGNILERFSAQQFPDLHSELNLSSLELGDSALYFCASSVGASGTYEQYFGPGTRLTVT.